The T cell receptor beta chain under discussion was sequenced for a study of T cell responses to AZD1222 COVID-19 vaccine. TCRdb keeps only in-frame clones here, not all; method: immunoSEQ multiplex PCR. Among around 180,000 clones listed, 92% were seen once. The CDR3 runs 14 residues. CDR1 and CDR2 from the germline V gene are LNHDA and SQIVND (reference sequence). V gave up 9 bases and J gave up 3 bases; unmatched junction bases: 5. The rearrangement links TRBV19 to TRBJ2-6; TRBD1 agrees at 7 bases. The receptor comes from an adult in good health. Sequenced here: peripheral blood, sampled on day 0 of AZD1222 vaccination. CDR3 nucleotide sequence: TGTGCCAGCTCAGGGGGAAGTGGGGCCAACGTCCTGACTTTC. Its protein is CASSGGSGANVLTF.